A single sample is the source of the 17 T cell receptor beta chains below, sequenced in a study of technical replicates of blood from a few donors (dated by TCRdb to the late 2010s). The library relied on the immunoSEQ multiplex PCR assay. The table comes from immuneACCESS by way of TCRdb, which keeps in-frame sequences with V and J called. Part of the clones is missing from these tables; in studies checked, under half for an unresolved V gene and the rest for unknown reasons. This sample has tens of thousands of clones in its table, and 95% to 96% of those were observed once. Together, the top ten hold approximately 0.4% of the sample. Sequencing was carried out using T cells isolated from PBMCs. Receptors were obtained from a human donor in good health.

The chain has TRBV6-6 and TRBJ2-3; D is perhaps TRBD2 (6 bases). Germline CDR1 is MNHNY and CDR2 is SVGAGI (reference sequence). CDR3 length: 14 amino acids. Trimming shortened V by 2 bases and J by 4 bases, and 10 bases separated the two germline ends. The chain's CDR3 is CASSYPASADTQYF. The CDR3 bases are TGTGCCAGCAGTTACCCCGCTAGCGCAGATACGCAGTATTTT.

The gene calls are TRBV6-6 and TRBJ2-3, with a possible D match to TRBD2 (6 bases). Deletions cut 7 bases from V and 3 bases from J, with 8 bases between. The CDR3 has 12 residues. Germline values: CDR1 MNHNY, CDR2 SVGAGI (reference sequence). Written as DNA, the CDR3 is TGTGCCAGCACGGAGGGAACAGATACGCAGTATTTT. Amino acids: CASTEGTDTQYF.

The gene calls are TRBV27 and TRBJ2-1; D is uncertain. The germline V gene encodes CDR1 MNHEY and CDR2 SMNVEV (reference sequence). CDR3 length equals 13 residues. Trimming took off 2 bases at V and 5 bases at J, with 7 bases between the two ends. The CDR3 DNA follows: TGTGCCAGCAGTTTAGGGCTCCACAATGAGCAGTTCTTC. This translates into CASSLGLHNEQFF.

The chain has TRBV7-8 and TRBJ2-1; TRBD2 matches 14 bases. CDR3 length equals 17 residues. Germline V CDR1 and CDR2: SGHVS, FQNEAQ. V dropped 7 bases and J dropped 7; count of bases not matched to a gene: 12. CDR3 DNA sequence: TGTGCCAGCATCGGGGGACTAGCGGGAGTAATCGTTAATGAGCAGTTCTTC. As protein: CASIGGLAGVIVNEQFF.

V and J are TRBV6-1 and TRBJ2-2; D is unresolved. Looked up from germline, CDR1 is MNHNS and CDR2 is SASEGT. This CDR3 has 14 residues. Deletions cut 9 bases from V and 4 bases from J, with 15 bases between. CDR3 region: CASATESLTGELFF. Written as DNA, the CDR3 is TGTGCCAGTGCCACAGAGAGCCTCACCGGGGAGCTGTTTTTT.

V and J are TRBV11-2 and TRBJ2-7; 7 bases fit TRBD1. V dropped 2 bases and J dropped 4; count of bases not matched to a gene: 5. The germline gives CDR1 SGHAT, CDR2 FQNNGV. The CDR3 is 14 residues long. The CDR3 region is CASSLKRQGYEQYF. CDR3 nucleotides: TGTGCCAGCAGCTTAAAGAGACAGGGATACGAGCAGTACTTC.

The chain employs TRBV9 and TRBJ2-2; D might be TRBD1 (5 bases). From germline, CDR1 is SGDLS and CDR2 YYNGEE. This CDR3 has 16 amino acids. V lost 3 bases to trimming and J lost 2 bases, with 14 bases between them. The DNA for the CDR3 is TGTGCCAGCAGCGAACCTACAGGTGTCAACACCGGGGAGCTGTTTTTT. Its protein is CASSEPTGVNTGELFF. The full variable domain, completed using reference TRBV9 and TRBJ2-2, is DSGVTQTPKHLITATGQRVTLRCSPRSGDLSVYWYQQSLDQGLQFLIQYYNGEERAKGNILERFSAQQFPDLHSELNLSSLELGDSALYFCASSEPTGVNTGELFFGEGSRLTVL.

This chain connects TRBV5-4 to TRBJ1-1; D is possibly TRBD1 (6 bases). V was clipped by 5 bases and J by 4 bases, with 15 bases between them. Germline CDR1 is SGHNT and CDR2 is YYREEE (reference sequence). This CDR3 has 14 amino acids. Written as DNA, the CDR3 is TGTGCCAGCAGTCCACAGGGTAGGAGCACTGAAGCTTTCTTT. Protein sequence: CASSPQGRSTEAFF.

The rearrangement uses TRBV30 and TRBJ2-3; D gene ambiguous. CDR3 length: 13 residues. V was pared by 2 bases and J by 0 bases, with 6 bases between. Germline CDR1 and CDR2: GTSNPN and SVGIG (reference sequence). CDR3 region: CAWSISSTDTQYF. The CDR3 bases are TGTGCCTGGAGTATTTCTAGCACAGATACGCAGTATTTT.

V usage is TRBV29-1 and J usage is TRBJ1-2; perhaps TRBD1 as D (6 bases). V was cut by 6 bases and J by 1 base, with 15 bases left in between. CDR1 is SQVTM and CDR2 is ANQGSEA in the germline V gene. The CDR3 consists of 14 residues. In DNA form, the CDR3 reads TGCAGCGTCGGGGGGGCCTCCCTTAACTATGGCTACACCTTC. Residues: CSVGGASLNYGYTF.

The chain is built from TRBV2 and TRBJ2-7, with D maybe TRBD1 (5 bases). The CDR3 contains 15 residues. CDR1 and CDR2 (germline): SNHLY, FYNNEI. The V end lost 4 bases, the J end lost 2 bases, and 15 bases lay between the germline ends. The CDR3 DNA is TGTGCCAGCAGTGGGGGCACCGTGAGCGCCTACGAGCAGTACTTC. Translation gives CASSGGTVSAYEQYF.

This clone was picked up one time. V usage is TRBV7-8 and J usage is TRBJ2-1; 11 nucleotides line up with TRBD2. Germline V gene sequence: CDR1 SGHVS, CDR2 FQNEAQ. CDR3 size: 18 residues. The ends lost 0 bases at V and 4 bases at J; junction bases unmatched: 8. The CDR3 protein is CASSLAGGLAVRYNEQFF. The CDR3 DNA is TGTGCCAGCAGCTTAGCAGGGGGACTAGCGGTACGTTACAATGAGCAGTTCTTC.

The chain combines TRBV9 with TRBJ2-1, with 12 bases that match TRBD2. The length of the CDR3 is 16 residues. Germline V CDR1 and CDR2: SGDLS, YYNGEE. V lost 4 bases and J lost 5; bases outside the gene matches: 7. The CDR3 region is CASSPRLAGVDNEQFF. Here the CDR3 DNA reads TGTGCCAGCAGCCCCCGACTAGCGGGAGTTGACAATGAGCAGTTCTTC.

V and J are TRBV28 and TRBJ1-2; possibly TRBD1 for D (5 bases). Between the trimmed V and J ends, which lost 7 bases and 4 bases, there was a span of 13 bases. There are 13 residues in the CDR3. The germline V gene encodes CDR1 MDHEN and CDR2 SYDVKM. CDR3 sequence (DNA): TGTGCCAGCAACCTCAGGGCGGCCTATGGCTACACCTTC. This translates into CASNLRAAYGYTF.

The gene calls are TRBV19 and TRBJ1-5; D unclear. The V end lost 5 bases, the J end lost 2 bases, and 4 bases lay between the germline ends. CDR1 is LNHDA, CDR2 SQIVND, per germline (reference sequence). The CDR3 sequence is 12 residues long. CDR3 in amino acids: CASSAGNQPQHF. The CDR3 nucleotides are TGTGCCAGTAGTGCGGGCAATCAGCCCCAGCATTTT. Drawing the rest from reference TRBV19 and TRBJ1-5, the complete variable domain is DGGITQSPKYLFRKEGQNVTLSCEQNLNHDAMYWYRQDPGQGLRLIYYSQIVNDFQKGDIAEGYSVSREKKESFPLTVTSAQKNPTAFYLCASSAGNQPQHFGDGTRLSIL.

This chain joins TRBV12-5 and TRBJ2-7; 7 bases match TRBD2. Germline values: CDR1 LGHNT, CDR2 FRNRAP. Losses at the gene ends were 3 bases for V and 5 bases for J; bases not matched to a gene: 7. CDR3 length: 14 amino acids. The DNA of the CDR3 is TGTGCTAGTGGTTTAGTGGGAGGGCCCCACGAGCAGTACTTC. Protein sequence: CASGLVGGPHEQYF. The variable domain in full, with the rest retrieved from reference TRBV12-5 and TRBJ2-7, is DARVTQTPRHKVTEMGQEVTMRCQPILGHNTVFWYRQTMMQGLELLAYFRNRAPLDDSGMPKDRFSAEMPDATLATLKIQPSEPRDSAVYFCASGLVGGPHEQYFGPGTRLTVT.

This clone was recorded once. The gene calls are TRBV7-9 and TRBJ2-7, with TRBD2 as a possible D gene (6 bases). CDR3 length: 16 amino acids. Germline CDR1 reads SEHNR; CDR2 reads FQNEAQ (reference sequence). Deletions cut 1 base from V and 2 bases from J, with 15 bases between. CDR3 DNA: TGTGCCAGCAGCTTAGGGATCCGGGACTCAACCTACGAGCAGTACTTC. It specifies CASSLGIRDSTYEQYF.